Below are 8 T cell receptor beta chains sequenced from a single sample in a study of neurological immune-mediated disorders. TCRdb re-derived calls from the 5' RACE reads in MiXCR, one entry per CDR3 protein. The sample includes about 52,000 distinct CDR3 sequences, around 3.9% seen only once; the top ten take 1.5% to 2%. The specimen sequenced was PBMCs. Source of these receptors: a man in his thirties or forties with multiple sclerosis.

This clonotype appeared a few times. An end of the junction does not agree with germline; a read error may underlie this. The V gene is TRBV28, the J gene TRBJ1-6; 8 bases are a match to TRBD1. Looked up from germline, CDR1 is MDHEN and CDR2 is SYDVKM. The CDR3 length is 15 residues. CDR3 sequence: CASSLGNRGNSPLNF. For the CDR3, the DNA is TGTGCCAGCAGTTTGGGAAACAGGGGGAATTCACCCCTCAACTTT. Complete variable domain (other parts from reference TRBV28 and TRBJ1-6): DVKVTQSSRYLVKRTGEKVFLECVQDMDHENMFWYRQDPGLGLRLIYFSYDVKMKEKGDIPEGYSVSREKKERFSLILESASTNQTSMYLCASSLGNRGNSPLNFGNGTRLTVT.

This clonotype was counted only a few times. The V gene is TRBV3-1, the J gene TRBJ2-7, with TRBD1 matching 7 bases. The CDR3 length is 15 residues. Germline CDR1 LGHDT, CDR2 YNNKEL (reference sequence). Unmatched junction bases numbered 9, after V lost 4 bases and J lost 3 bases. CDR3 in DNA: TGTGCCAGCAGCCCCCGTACAGGGGTATTCTACGAGCAGTACTTC. Its translation: CASSPRTGVFYEQYF.

This clonotype was seen repeatedly, ten times or more. CDR3 residues: CASSPIGLAGVHEQFF. The CDR3 DNA is TGTGCCAGCAGCCCCATAGGACTAGCGGGAGTCCATGAGCAGTTCTTC. The chain combines TRBV3-1 with TRBJ2-1, with 13 bases aligning to TRBD2. Germline V gene data show CDR1 as LGHDT and CDR2 as YNNKEL (reference sequence). With 4 bases clipped from V and 8 bases from J, the junction kept 8 bases outside the gene matches. CDR3 size: 16 residues.

This clonotype was counted many times. The rearrangement joins TRBV9 to TRBJ1-1, with a possible D match to TRBD1 (5 bases). Trimming pared 4 bases from V and 3 bases from J, leaving 13 bases between. Per the germline V gene, CDR1 is SGDLS and CDR2 is YYNGEE. This CDR3 spans 14 amino acids. CDR3 DNA sequence: TGTGCCAGCAGCCTCGCGTTGGGGGACACTGAAGCTTTCTTT. As protein: CASSLALGDTEAFF.

This clonotype was found many times. The chain couples TRBV30 to TRBJ2-7; 10 nucleotides agree with TRBD2. V was pared by 0 bases and J by 5 bases, with 4 bases of the junction left unmatched. In germline, CDR1 is GTSNPN, CDR2 SVGIG (reference sequence). The CDR3 has 14 amino acids. This CDR3 reads CAWSVLAGWDEQYF. The CDR3 region has the DNA TGTGCCTGGAGTGTACTAGCGGGATGGGACGAGCAGTACTTC.

This clonotype has a handful of counts. The rearrangement links TRBV20-1 to TRBJ2-1; possible D gene TRBD1, 5 bases. V was pared by 6 bases and J by 2 bases, with 14 bases between. Germline V CDR1 and CDR2: DFQATT, SNEGSKA (reference sequence). This CDR3 comprises 14 residues. The CDR3 sequence: CSASRGFAYNEQFF. The CDR3 nucleotides are TGCAGTGCATCTAGGGGTTTCGCCTACAATGAGCAGTTCTTC.

This clonotype was observed a handful of times. One junction end does not reproduce the germline sequence, and a read error may be involved. The chain recombines TRBV10-2 with TRBJ1-6, with TRBD1 as a possible D gene (5 bases). CDR1 is WSHSY and CDR2 is SAAADI in the germline V gene. The CDR3 totals 12 residues. CDR3 in DNA: TGCGCCAGCAGTCCAGGGAATTCACCCCTCAACTTT. This encodes CASSPGNSPLNF.

Ten or more counts support this clonotype. The chain joins TRBV5-1 to TRBJ1-1; D is ambiguous. This CDR3 comprises 14 residues. Germline lookup yields CDR1 SGHRS and CDR2 YFSETQ. V shed 1 base and J shed 5 bases, with 12 bases lying between them. This CDR3 reads CASSLMTLGTEAFF. CDR3 sequence (DNA): TGCGCCAGCAGCTTGATGACTCTGGGGACTGAAGCTTTCTTT.